The next 4 T cell receptor beta chains were all read from a single sample in a study of technical replicates of blood from a few donors. Repertoires were generated with immunoSEQ multiplex PCR, while TCRdb's copy carries only in-frame clones and drops some. This table has roughly 82,000 clones, around 90% appearing once. Sequenced sample: T cells isolated from PBMCs. The source is a human donor in good health.

The rearrangement links TRBV28 to TRBJ2-7, with 7 bases lining up with TRBD2. Germline lookup yields CDR1 MDHEN and CDR2 SYDVKM. The CDR3 runs to 14 residues. J gave up 2 bases and V 9 bases, and 10 bases lay outside the gene matches. The CDR3: CASFPSSGPYEQYF. In nucleotides, the CDR3 is TGTGCCAGTTTCCCTTCTAGCGGCCCCTACGAGCAGTACTTC. Together with reference TRBV28 and TRBJ2-7, the CDR3 gives the full variable domain: DVKVTQSSRYLVKRTGEKVFLECVQDMDHENMFWYRQDPGLGLRLIYFSYDVKMKEKGDIPEGYSVSREKKERFSLILESASTNQTSMYLCASFPSSGPYEQYFGPGTRLTVT.

The chain uses TRBV7-6 and TRBJ2-7, with D perhaps matching TRBD1 (5 bases). CDR1 is SGHVS and CDR2 is FNYEAQ in the germline V gene. The CDR3 length is 14 residues. V lost 0 bases, J lost 3 bases, and 9 bases lay in between. The CDR3 protein is CASSLAAGHYEQYF. The CDR3 DNA follows: TGTGCCAGCAGCTTAGCAGCAGGGCACTACGAGCAGTACTTC.

This sequence joins TRBV27 and TRBJ2-5; 7 bases are a match to TRBD2. CDR1 and CDR2 (germline): MNHEY, SMNVEV (reference sequence). The CDR3 is 16 residues long. V shed 6 bases and J 3 bases; nucleotides not matched to a gene: 13. The CDR3 region has the DNA TGTGCCAGCAGAGAGTATTCGGCGGGAGATAAAGAGACCCAGTACTTC. Translated, it gives CASREYSAGDKETQYF.

The J gene is TRBJ2-1, the V gene TRBV19; D might be TRBD2 (5 bases). Trimming shortened V by 5 bases and J by 1 base, and 15 bases separated the two germline ends. In germline, CDR1 is LNHDA, CDR2 SQIVND (reference sequence). CDR3 length equals 16 residues. DNA of the CDR3: TGTGCCAGTAGTCCGGGCAGCGGACCTTCCTACAATGAGCAGTTCTTC. This codes for CASSPGSGPSYNEQFF.